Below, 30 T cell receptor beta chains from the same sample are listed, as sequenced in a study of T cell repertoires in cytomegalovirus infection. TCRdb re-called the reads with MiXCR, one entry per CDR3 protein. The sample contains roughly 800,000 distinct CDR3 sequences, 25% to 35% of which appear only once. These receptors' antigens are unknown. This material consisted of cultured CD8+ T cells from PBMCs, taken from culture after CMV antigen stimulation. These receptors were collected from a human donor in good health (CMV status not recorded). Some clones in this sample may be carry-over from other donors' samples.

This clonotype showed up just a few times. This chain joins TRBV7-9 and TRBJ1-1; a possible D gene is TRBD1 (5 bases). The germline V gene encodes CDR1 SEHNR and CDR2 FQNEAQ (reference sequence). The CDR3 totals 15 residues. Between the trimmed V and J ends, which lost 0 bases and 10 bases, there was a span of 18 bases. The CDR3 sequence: CASSLAGDSTVPAFF. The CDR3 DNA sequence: TGTGCCAGCAGCTTAGCGGGGGACTCAACGGTTCCAGCTTTCTTT.

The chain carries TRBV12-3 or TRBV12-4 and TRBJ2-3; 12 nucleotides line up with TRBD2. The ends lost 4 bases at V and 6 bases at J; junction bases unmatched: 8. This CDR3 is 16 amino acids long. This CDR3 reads CASSSRLAGDPDTQYF. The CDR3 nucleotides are TGTGCCAGCAGTTCCAGACTAGCGGGGGACCCTGATACGCAGTATTTT.

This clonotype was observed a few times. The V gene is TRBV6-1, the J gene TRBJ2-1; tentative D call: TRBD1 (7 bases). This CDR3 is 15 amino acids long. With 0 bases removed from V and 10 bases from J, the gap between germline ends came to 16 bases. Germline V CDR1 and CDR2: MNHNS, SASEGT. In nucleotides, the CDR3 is TGTGCCAGCAGTGAAGCGGCCAGGGGGGTTTTAGAGCAGTTCTTC. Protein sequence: CASSEAARGVLEQFF.

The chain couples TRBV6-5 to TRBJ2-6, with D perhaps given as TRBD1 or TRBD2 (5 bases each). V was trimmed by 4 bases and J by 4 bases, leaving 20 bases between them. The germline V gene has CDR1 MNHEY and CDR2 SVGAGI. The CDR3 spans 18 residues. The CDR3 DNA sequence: TGTGCCAGCAGTTTTCAGGGATCAGGACTCTTGGGGGCCAACGTCCTGACTTTC. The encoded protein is CASSFQGSGLLGANVLTF.

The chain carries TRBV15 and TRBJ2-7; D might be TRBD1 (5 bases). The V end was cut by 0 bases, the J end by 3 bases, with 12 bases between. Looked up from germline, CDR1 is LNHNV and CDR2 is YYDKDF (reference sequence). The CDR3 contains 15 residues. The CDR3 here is CATSRDRTPDYEQYF. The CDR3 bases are TGTGCCACCAGCAGAGACCGGACACCCGACTACGAGCAGTACTTC.

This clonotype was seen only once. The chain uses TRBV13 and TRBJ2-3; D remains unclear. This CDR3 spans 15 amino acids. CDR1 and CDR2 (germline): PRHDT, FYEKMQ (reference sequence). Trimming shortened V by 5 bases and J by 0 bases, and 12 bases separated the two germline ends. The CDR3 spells CASSPERTSTDTQYF. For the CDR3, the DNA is TGTGCCAGCAGCCCGGAGCGAACCAGCACAGATACGCAGTATTTT.

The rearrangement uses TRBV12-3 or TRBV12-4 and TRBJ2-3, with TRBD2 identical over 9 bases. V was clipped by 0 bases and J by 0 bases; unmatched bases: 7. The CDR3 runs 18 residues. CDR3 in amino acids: CASSLAGIAGESTDTQYF. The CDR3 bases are TGTGCCAGCAGTTTAGCTGGGATAGCGGGGGAGAGCACAGATACGCAGTATTTT.

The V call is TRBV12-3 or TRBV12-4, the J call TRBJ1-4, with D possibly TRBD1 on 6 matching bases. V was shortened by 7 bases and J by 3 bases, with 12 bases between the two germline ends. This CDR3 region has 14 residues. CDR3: CASKGVGANEKLFF. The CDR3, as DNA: TGTGCCAGCAAGGGGGTGGGGGCTAATGAAAAACTGTTTTTT.

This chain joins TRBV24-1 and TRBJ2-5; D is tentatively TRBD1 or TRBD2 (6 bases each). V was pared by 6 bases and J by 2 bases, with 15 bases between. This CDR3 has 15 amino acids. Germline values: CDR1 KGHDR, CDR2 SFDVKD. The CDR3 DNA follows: TGTGCCACCAGTCCGGGTAGGGGGAGGCAAGAGACCCAGTACTTC. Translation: CATSPGRGRQETQYF.

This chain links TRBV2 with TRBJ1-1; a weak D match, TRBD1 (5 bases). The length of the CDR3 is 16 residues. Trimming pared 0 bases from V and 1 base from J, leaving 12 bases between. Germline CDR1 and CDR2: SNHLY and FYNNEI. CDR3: CASSEAWSGGNTEAFF. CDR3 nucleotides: TGTGCCAGCAGTGAAGCCTGGTCGGGGGGGAACACTGAAGCTTTCTTT.

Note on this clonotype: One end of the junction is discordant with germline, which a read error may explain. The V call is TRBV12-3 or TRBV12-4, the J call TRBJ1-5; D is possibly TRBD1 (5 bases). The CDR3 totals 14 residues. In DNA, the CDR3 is TGTGCCAACAGTTTAGGCGGCAGGGCCCAGCCCCAGCATTTT. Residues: CANSLGGRAQPQHF.

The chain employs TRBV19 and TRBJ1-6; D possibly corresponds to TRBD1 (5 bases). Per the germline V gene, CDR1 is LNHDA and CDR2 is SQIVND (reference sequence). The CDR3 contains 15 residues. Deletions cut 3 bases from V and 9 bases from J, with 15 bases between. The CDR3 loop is CASSILVRGLSPLHF. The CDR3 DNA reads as TGTGCCAGTAGTATTCTCGTTAGGGGACTTTCACCCCTCCACTTT.

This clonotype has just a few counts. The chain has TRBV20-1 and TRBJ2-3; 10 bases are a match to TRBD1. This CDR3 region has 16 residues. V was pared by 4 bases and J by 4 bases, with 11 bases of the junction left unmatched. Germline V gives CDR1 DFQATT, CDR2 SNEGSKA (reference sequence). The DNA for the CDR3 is TGCAGTGCTAAAACGGGACAGGGGTTTTGGGCAGATACGCAGTATTTT. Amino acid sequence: CSAKTGQGFWADTQYF.

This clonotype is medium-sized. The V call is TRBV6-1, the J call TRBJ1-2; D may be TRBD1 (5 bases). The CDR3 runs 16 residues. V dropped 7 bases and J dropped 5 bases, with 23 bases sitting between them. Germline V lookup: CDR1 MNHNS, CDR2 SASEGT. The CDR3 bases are TGTGCCAGCACGGGGTTCGGTTCGCCAGGGCGGTATGGCTACACCTTC. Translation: CASTGFGSPGRYGYTF.

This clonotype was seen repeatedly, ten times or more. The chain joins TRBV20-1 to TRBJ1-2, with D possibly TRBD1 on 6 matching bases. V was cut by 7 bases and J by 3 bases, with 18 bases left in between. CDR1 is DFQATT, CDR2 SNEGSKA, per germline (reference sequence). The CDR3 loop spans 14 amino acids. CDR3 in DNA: TGCAGTGTTTTCAGGGGCTTGGGCGACTATGGCTACACCTTC. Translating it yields CSVFRGLGDYGYTF.

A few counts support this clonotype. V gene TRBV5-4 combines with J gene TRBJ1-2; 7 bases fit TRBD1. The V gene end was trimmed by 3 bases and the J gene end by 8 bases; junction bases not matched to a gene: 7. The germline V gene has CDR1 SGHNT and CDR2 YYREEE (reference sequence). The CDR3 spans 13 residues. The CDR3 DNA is TGTGCCAGCAGCTCGGAGGGGGCGCGAGGCTACACCTTC. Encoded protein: CASSSEGARGYTF.

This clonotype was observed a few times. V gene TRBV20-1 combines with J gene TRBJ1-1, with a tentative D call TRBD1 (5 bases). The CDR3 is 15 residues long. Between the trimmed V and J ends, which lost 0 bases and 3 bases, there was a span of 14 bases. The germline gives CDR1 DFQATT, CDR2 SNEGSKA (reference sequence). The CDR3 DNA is TGCAGTGCTAGAGATCATAGTACAGGATACACTGAAGCTTTCTTT. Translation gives CSARDHSTGYTEAFF.

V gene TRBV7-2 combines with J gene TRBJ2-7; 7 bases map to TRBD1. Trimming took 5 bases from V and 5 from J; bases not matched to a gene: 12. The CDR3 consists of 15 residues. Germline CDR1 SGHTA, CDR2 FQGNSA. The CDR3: CASSQRGTGVDEQYV. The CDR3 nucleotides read TGTGCCAGCAGCCAAAGGGGTACAGGGGTGGACGAGCAGTACGTC.

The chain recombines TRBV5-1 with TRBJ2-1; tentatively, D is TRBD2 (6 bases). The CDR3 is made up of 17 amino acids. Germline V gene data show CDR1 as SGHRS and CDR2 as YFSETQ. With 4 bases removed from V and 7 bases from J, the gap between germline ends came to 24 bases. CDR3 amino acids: CASSASMDSGLTNEQFF. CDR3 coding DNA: TGCGCCAGCAGCGCCTCGATGGATAGCGGCCTAACTAATGAGCAGTTCTTC.

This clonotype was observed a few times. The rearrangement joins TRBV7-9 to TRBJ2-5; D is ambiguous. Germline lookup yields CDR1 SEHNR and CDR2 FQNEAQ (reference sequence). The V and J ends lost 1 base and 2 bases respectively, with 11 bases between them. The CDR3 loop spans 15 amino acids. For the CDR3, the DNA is TGTGCCAGCAGCTTAGTAAAGAGAGCACAAGAGACCCAGTACTTC. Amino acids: CASSLVKRAQETQYF.

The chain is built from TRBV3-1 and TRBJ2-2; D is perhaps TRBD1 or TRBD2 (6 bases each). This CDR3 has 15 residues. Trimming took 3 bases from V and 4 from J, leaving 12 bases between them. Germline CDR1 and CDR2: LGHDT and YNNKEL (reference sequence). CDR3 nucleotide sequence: TGTGCCAGCAGCCAGGGGGGCGTCGGCACCGGGGAGCTGTTTTTT. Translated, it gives CASSQGGVGTGELFF.

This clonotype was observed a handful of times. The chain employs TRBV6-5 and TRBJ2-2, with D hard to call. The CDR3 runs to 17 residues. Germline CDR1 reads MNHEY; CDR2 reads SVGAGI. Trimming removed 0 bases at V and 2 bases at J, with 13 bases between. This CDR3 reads CASSYSNSGGNTGELFF. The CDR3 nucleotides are TGTGCCAGCAGTTACTCGAATTCTGGCGGAAACACCGGGGAGCTGTTTTTT.

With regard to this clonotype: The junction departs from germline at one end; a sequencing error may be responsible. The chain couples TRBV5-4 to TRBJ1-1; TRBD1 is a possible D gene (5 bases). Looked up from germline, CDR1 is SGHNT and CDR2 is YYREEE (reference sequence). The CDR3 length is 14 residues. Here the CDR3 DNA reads TGTGCCAGCAGATTGGGGGATTTGAACACTGAAGCTTTCTTT. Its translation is CASRLGDLNTEAFF.

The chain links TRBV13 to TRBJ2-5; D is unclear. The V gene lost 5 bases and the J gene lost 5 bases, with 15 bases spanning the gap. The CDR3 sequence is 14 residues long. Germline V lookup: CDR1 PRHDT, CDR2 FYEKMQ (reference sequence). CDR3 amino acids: CASSPRLRRETQYF. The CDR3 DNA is TGTGCCAGCAGCCCGCGACTGCGCCGGGAGACCCAGTACTTC.

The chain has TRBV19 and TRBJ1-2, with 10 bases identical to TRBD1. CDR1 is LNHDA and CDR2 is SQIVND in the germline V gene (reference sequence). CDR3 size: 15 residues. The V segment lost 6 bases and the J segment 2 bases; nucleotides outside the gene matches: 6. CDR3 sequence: CASSSGTGENYGYTF. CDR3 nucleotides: TGTGCCAGTAGCTCCGGGACAGGGGAAAACTATGGCTACACCTTC.

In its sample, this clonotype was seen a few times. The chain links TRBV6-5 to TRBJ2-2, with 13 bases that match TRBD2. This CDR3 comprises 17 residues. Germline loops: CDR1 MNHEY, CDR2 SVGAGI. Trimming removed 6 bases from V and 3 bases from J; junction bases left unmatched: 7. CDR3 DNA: TGTGCCAGCAGACCACTAGCGGGGGGGCAGGACACCGGGGAGCTGTTTTTT. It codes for CASRPLAGGQDTGELFF.

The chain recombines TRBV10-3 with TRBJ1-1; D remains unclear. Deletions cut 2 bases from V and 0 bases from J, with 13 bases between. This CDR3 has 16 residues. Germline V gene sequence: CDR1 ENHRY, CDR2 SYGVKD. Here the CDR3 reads CAISELRWGMNTEAFF. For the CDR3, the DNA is TGTGCCATCAGTGAGCTCCGGTGGGGTATGAACACTGAAGCTTTCTTT.

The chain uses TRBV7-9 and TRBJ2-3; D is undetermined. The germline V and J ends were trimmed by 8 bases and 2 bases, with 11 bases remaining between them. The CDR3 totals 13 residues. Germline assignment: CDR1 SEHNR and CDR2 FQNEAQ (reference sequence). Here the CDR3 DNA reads TGTGCCAGCTATTACCCGATCACAGATACGCAGTATTTT. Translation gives CASYYPITDTQYF.

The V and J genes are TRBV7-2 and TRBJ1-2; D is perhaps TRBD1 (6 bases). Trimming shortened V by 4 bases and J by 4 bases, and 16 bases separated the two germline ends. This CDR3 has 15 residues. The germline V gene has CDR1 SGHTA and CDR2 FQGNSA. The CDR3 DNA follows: TGTGCCAGCAGCTCAGGGGTAGACACCTCCTATGGCTACACCTTC. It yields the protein CASSSGVDTSYGYTF. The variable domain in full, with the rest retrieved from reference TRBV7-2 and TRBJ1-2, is GAGVSQSPSNKVTEKGKDVELRCDPISGHTALYWYRQSLGQGLEFLIYFQGNSAPDKSGLPSDRFSAERTGGSVSTLTIQRTQQEDSAVYLCASSSGVDTSYGYTFGSGTRLTVV.

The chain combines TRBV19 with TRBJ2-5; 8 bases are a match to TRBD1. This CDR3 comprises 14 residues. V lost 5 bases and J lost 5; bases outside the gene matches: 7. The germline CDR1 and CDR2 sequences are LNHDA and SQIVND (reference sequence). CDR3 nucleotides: TGTGCCAGTAGTGCCAGGGGGCTTGGGGAGACCCAGTACTTC. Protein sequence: CASSARGLGETQYF.